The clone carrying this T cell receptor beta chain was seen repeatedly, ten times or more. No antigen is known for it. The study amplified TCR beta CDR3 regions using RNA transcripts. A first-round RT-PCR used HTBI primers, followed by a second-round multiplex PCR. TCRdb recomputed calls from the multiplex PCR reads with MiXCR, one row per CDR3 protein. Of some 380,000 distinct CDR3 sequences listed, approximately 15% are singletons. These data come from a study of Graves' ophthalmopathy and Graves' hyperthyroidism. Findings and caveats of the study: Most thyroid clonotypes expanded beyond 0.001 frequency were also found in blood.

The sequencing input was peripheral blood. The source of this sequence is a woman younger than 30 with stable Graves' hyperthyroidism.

CDR3 nucleotide sequence: TGTGCCAGCAGTGAATCGGGCAGGGGGGGCACTGAAGCTTTCTTT. Protein product: CASSESGRGGTEAFF. The chain combines TRBV6-1 with TRBJ1-1; TRBD1 matches 7 bases. The CDR3 loop spans 15 amino acids. From germline, CDR1 is MNHNS and CDR2 SASEGT. The V segment lost 2 bases and the J segment 4 bases; nucleotides outside the gene matches: 7.